The next 4 T cell receptor beta chains were all read from a single sample in a study of shared clonotypes between healthy human individuals. Generated by immunoSEQ multiplex PCR, the TCRdb table keeps only in-frame clones and is missing some. The sample carries about 2.1 million clones, around 93% recorded once. It was CD45RO-negative cells, positively selected for CCR7, that made up naive CD8 cells, with terminally differentiated effector memory CD45RA+ cells excluded. The sequenced material came from naive CD8+ T cells from PBMCs. All receptors derive from a man aged 18 to 29 in good health. Some clones in this sample may be carry-over from other donors' samples.

The table lists this clone with a few counts. The V call is TRBV6-1, the J call TRBJ1-5; D is ambiguous. Trimming removed 8 bases at V and 0 bases at J, with 11 bases between. In germline, CDR1 is MNHNS, CDR2 SASEGT. The length of the CDR3 is 14 residues. In DNA, the CDR3 is TGTGCCAGCGGCAGCCGCAGTAGCAATCAGCCCCAGCATTTT. Its translation: CASGSRSSNQPQHF.

This clone occurred once. The chain carries TRBV27 and TRBJ2-7; no definite D call. Trimming pared 0 bases from V and 0 bases from J, leaving 12 bases between. This CDR3 is built from 16 residues. Looked up from germline, CDR1 is MNHEY and CDR2 is SMNVEV (reference sequence). The CDR3 region is CASSLSLAASSYEQYF. In DNA, the CDR3 is TGTGCCAGCAGTTTATCCCTGGCCGCAAGCTCCTACGAGCAGTACTTC.

CDR3 amino acids: CASSLAQNNEQFF. The CDR3 DNA follows: TGTGCCAGCAGCTTAGCACAGAACAATGAGCAGTTCTTC. This rearrangement joins TRBV13 to TRBJ2-1; no clear D gene. Germline V gene data show CDR1 as PRHDT and CDR2 as FYEKMQ (reference sequence). Trimming pared 1 base from V and 5 bases from J, leaving 6 bases between. CDR3 length: 13 amino acids.

CDR3 nucleotide sequence: TGTGCCAGCAGTTCTACTACATCGGGGACCGGGGAGCTGTTTTTT. Amino acids: CASSSTTSGTGELFF. The chain uses TRBV6-5 and TRBJ2-2, with D possibly matching TRBD2 (5 bases). Germline CDR1 reads MNHEY; CDR2 reads SVGAGI. V lost 4 bases and J 5 bases, leaving 14 bases between the germline ends. The length of the CDR3 is 15 residues.